Shown below are 21 T cell receptor beta chains from a single sample sequenced in a study of identical twins. Via MiXCR, TCRdb re-called the 5' RACE reads, giving one row per CDR3 protein. Among under 450,000 distinct CDR3 sequences listed, about 18% were seen once. The material sequenced was naive T cells sorted from blood. These receptors all stem from a middle-aged man in good health.

In this sample, this clonotype turned up many times. The chain is built from TRBV20-1 and TRBJ2-7, with 7 bases that match TRBD1. Germline values: CDR1 DFQATT, CDR2 SNEGSKA (reference sequence). The CDR3 totals 14 residues. V was clipped by 3 bases and J by 5 bases; unmatched bases: 10. The CDR3, as DNA: TGCAGTGCTAGGTTCGGGACAGTGGGAAACGAGCAGTACTTC. Its translation is CSARFGTVGNEQYF.

V is TRBV19 and J is TRBJ1-1; weak D call: TRBD1 (6 bases). V gave up 7 bases and J gave up 0 bases, with 12 bases separating them. The CDR3 totals 14 residues. Germline CDR1 LNHDA, CDR2 SQIVND (reference sequence). The CDR3 reads CASTLGQMNTEAFF. As DNA, the CDR3 is TGTGCCAGTACCCTAGGACAGATGAACACTGAAGCTTTCTTT.

A single count supports this clonotype. The chain combines TRBV24-1 with TRBJ2-5; 8 nucleotides align to TRBD1. The germline CDR1 and CDR2 sequences are KGHDR and SFDVKD. The V gene end was trimmed by 5 bases and the J gene end by 5 bases; junction bases not matched to a gene: 9. This CDR3 is 15 amino acids long. CDR3 protein: CATSGGDRTMETQYF. The CDR3 region has the DNA TGTGCCACCAGTGGAGGGGACAGGACCATGGAGACCCAGTACTTC.

This clonotype has a count of ten or more. The genes are TRBV7-9 and TRBJ2-7; D perhaps matches TRBD2 (5 bases). The CDR3 is 14 amino acids. Trimming stripped 3 bases from V and 3 bases from J, with 12 bases between. CDR1 and CDR2 from the germline V gene are SEHNR and FQNEAQ (reference sequence). The CDR3 bases are TGTGCCAGCAGCTTCCGGGAACTTAACTACGAGCAGTACTTC. This translates into CASSFRELNYEQYF.

The chain recombines TRBV14 with TRBJ1-2; no clear D gene. With 4 bases removed from V and 8 bases from J, the gap between germline ends came to 14 bases. Germline loops: CDR1 SGHDN, CDR2 FVKESK. The CDR3 sequence is 13 residues long. The CDR3 DNA reads TGTGCCAGCAGCCGAGGACTCTACCGGGGCTACACCTTC. It encodes CASSRGLYRGYTF. The whole variable domain, filled in from reference TRBV14 and TRBJ1-2, reads EAGVTQFPSHSVIEKGQTVTLRCDPISGHDNLYWYRRVMGKEIKFLLHFVKESKQDESGMPNNRFLAERTGGTYSTLKVQPAELEDSGVYFCASSRGLYRGYTFGSGTRLTVV.

The chain is built from TRBV20-1 and TRBJ2-5; TRBD1 is a possible D gene (6 bases). Germline V CDR1 and CDR2: DFQATT, SNEGSKA (reference sequence). This CDR3 region has 12 residues. The CDR3 sequence: CSLTGWGETQYF. CDR3 DNA sequence: TGCAGCTTAACAGGGTGGGGAGAGACCCAGTACTTC.

This clonotype was detected ten times or more. The V and J genes are TRBV7-9 and TRBJ2-7; D remains unclear. CDR3 length: 14 amino acids. V lost 5 bases, J lost 1 base, and 12 bases lay in between. Germline-derived CDR1 and CDR2 are SEHNR and FQNEAQ (reference sequence). In DNA form, the CDR3 reads TGTGCCAGCAGCCCATATACAGCGTCCTACGAGCAGTACTTC. It is translated as CASSPYTASYEQYF.

This clonotype was picked up a small number of times. V and J are TRBV7-8 and TRBJ2-1, with 14 positions matching TRBD2. CDR1 and CDR2 from the germline V gene are SGHVS and FQNEAQ. CDR3 length: 20 residues. V was clipped by 1 base and J by 1 base; unmatched bases: 9. CDR3 region: CASSLVLTSGGASSYNEQFF. The CDR3, as DNA: TGTGCCAGCAGCTTAGTGTTGACTAGCGGGGGGGCCTCTTCCTACAATGAGCAGTTCTTC.

In this sample, this clonotype turned up many times. The chain combines TRBV5-5 with TRBJ1-5; D is ambiguous. Germline V gene sequence: CDR1 SGHKS, CDR2 YYEKEE (reference sequence). Trimming shortened V by 0 bases and J by 7 bases, and 14 bases separated the two germline ends. The CDR3 extends over 15 amino acids. CDR3 loop: CASSLVFERNQPQHF. CDR3 nucleotides: TGTGCCAGCAGCTTGGTTTTCGAGAGGAACCAGCCCCAGCATTTT.

This clonotype was counted a few times. The chain recombines TRBV5-6 with TRBJ2-1; possible D gene TRBD1, 8 bases. CDR3 size: 13 residues. V was shortened by 5 bases and J by 12 bases, with 18 bases between the two germline ends. In germline, CDR1 is SGHDT, CDR2 YYEEEE. CDR3 sequence (DNA): TGTGCCAGCAGGGAGACAGGGGAGGGAGCGCAGTTCTTC. This translates into CASRETGEGAQFF. The complete variable domain, with remaining parts taken from reference TRBV5-6 and TRBJ2-1, reads DAGVTQSPTHLIKTRGQQVTLRCSPKSGHDTVSWYQQALGQGPQFIFQYYEEEERQRGNFPDRFSGHQFPNYSSELNVNALLLGDSALYLCASRETGEGAQFFGPGTRLTVL.

This clonotype has more than one count but fewer than ten. The gene calls are TRBV15 and TRBJ1-1; TRBD1 agrees at 7 bases. Germline lookup yields CDR1 LNHNV and CDR2 YYDKDF (reference sequence). The CDR3 contains 14 residues. V gave up 2 bases and J gave up 1 base; unmatched junction bases: 1. CDR3 protein: CATSRWTGNTEAFF. In nucleotides, the CDR3 is TGTGCCACCAGCAGATGGACAGGGAACACTGAAGCTTTCTTT.

This clonotype was seen a handful of times. The chain is built from TRBV4-3 and TRBJ1-5, with no clear D. Germline CDR1 reads LGHNA; CDR2 reads YSLEER. This CDR3 has 15 residues. Trimming stripped 4 bases from V and 0 bases from J, with 10 bases between. The CDR3, as DNA: TGCGCCAGCAGCCCCGGAGGAACTAGCAATCAGCCCCAGCATTTT. It yields the protein CASSPGGTSNQPQHF.

This clonotype was found many times. The chain carries TRBV6-1 and TRBJ2-4, with 9 bases matching TRBD1. J lost 0 bases, V lost 5 bases, and 5 bases had no gene match. The CDR3 has 16 residues. Germline V gene lookup returns CDR1 MNHNS and CDR2 SASEGT. CDR3 protein: CASSHDRGIAKNIQYF. In nucleotides, the CDR3 is TGTGCCAGCAGTCATGACAGGGGGATAGCCAAAAACATTCAGTACTTC.

This chain uses TRBV7-3 with TRBJ2-1; 8 positions agree with TRBD2. Germline V lookup: CDR1 SGHTA, CDR2 FQGTGA. The CDR3 extends over 15 amino acids. V dropped 3 bases and J dropped 8; count of bases not matched to a gene: 9. The CDR3 bases are TGTGCCAGCAGCTTTCTAGCGGGTTTATGGGATGAGCAGTTCTTC. Amino acids: CASSFLAGLWDEQFF.

This clonotype was counted ten times or more. The chain carries TRBV30 and TRBJ1-6; D not resolved. The CDR3 is made up of 12 amino acids. The germline V gene has CDR1 GTSNPN and CDR2 SVGIG (reference sequence). V lost 4 bases, J lost 0 bases, and 1 base lay in between. CDR3 bases: TGTGCCTGGACCTCCTATAATTCACCCCTCCACTTT. Its protein product is CAWTSYNSPLHF. Full variable domain (remainder filled in from reference TRBV30 and TRBJ1-6): SQTIHQWPATLVQPVGSPLSLECTVEGTSNPNLYWYRQAAGRGLQLLFYSVGIGQISSEVPQNLSASRPQDRQFILSSKKLLLSDSGFYLCAWTSYNSPLHFGNGTRLTVT.

This clonotype was observed at least ten times. V gene TRBV20-1 combines with J gene TRBJ2-4, with TRBD1 matching over 8 bases. Trimming cost V 8 bases and J 5 bases; bases outside gene matches: 11. The CDR3 runs to 14 residues. Germline CDR1 DFQATT, CDR2 SNEGSKA (reference sequence). CDR3 in amino acids: CSPRTGHLQNIQYF. The DNA of the CDR3 is TGCAGTCCCCGGACAGGGCACCTTCAAAACATTCAGTACTTC.

The chain combines TRBV12-3 or TRBV12-4 with TRBJ2-1, with 9 bases fitting TRBD2. CDR3 length equals 14 residues. J lost 9 bases, V lost 8 bases, and 11 bases had no gene match. The CDR3 protein is CASEAGGPGVEQFF. Written as DNA, the CDR3 is TGTGCCAGCGAGGCGGGAGGGCCCGGAGTTGAGCAGTTCTTC.

This clonotype was counted only a few times. This rearrangement joins TRBV19 to TRBJ1-5; no clear D gene. CDR3 length equals 13 residues. CDR1 and CDR2 from the germline V gene are LNHDA and SQIVND (reference sequence). Trimming cost V 2 bases and J 3 bases, with 5 bases left between them. The CDR3 DNA follows: TGTGCCAGTAGTATACTGGACAATCAGCCCCAGCATTTT. Protein: CASSILDNQPQHF.

This clonotype showed up just a few times. The CDR3 DNA is TGTGCCAGCAGTTTAAGAAAGGGAAACACCATATATTTT. It is translated as CASSLRKGNTIYF. The chain employs TRBV27 and TRBJ1-3, with D hard to call. Trimming left V 2 bases short and J 4 bases short, with 6 bases between. CDR1 is MNHEY and CDR2 is SMNVEV in the germline V gene (reference sequence). The CDR3 extends over 13 amino acids.

The chain couples TRBV6-1 to TRBJ1-2; D may be TRBD1 (6 bases). CDR1 is MNHNS, CDR2 SASEGT, per germline. V was shortened by 1 base and J by 7 bases, with 13 bases between the two germline ends. CDR3 length: 14 residues. The chain's CDR3 is CASSEDRARFGYTF. In nucleotides, the CDR3 is TGTGCCAGCAGTGAAGACAGGGCCAGGTTTGGCTACACCTTC.

V and J are TRBV6-1 and TRBJ1-5; 9 bases line up with TRBD1. CDR1 and CDR2 (germline): MNHNS, SASEGT. This CDR3 region has 15 residues. The junction had 9 bases not matched to a gene; V was cut back by 5 bases and J by 7 bases. CDR3 DNA: TGTGCCAGCAGTCGGGGGACAGGGACGGGGCAGCCCCAGCATTTT. It is translated as CASSRGTGTGQPQHF.